The subject of this entry is one T cell receptor beta chain. Its antigen is still unknown. The data derive from a study of cytomegalovirus exposure and HLA in healthy donors. Study results and limitations: The presence/absence work took it that sequencing depth was about the same across donors. A prior analysis recorded that most TCR beta V segments were productive about 90% or about 30% of the time. A later analysis showed HLA-associated TCR beta chains outstripping equally common others in clonal expansion.

It was with 60 Vbeta and 13 Jbeta primers that the PCR ran. Clones were read by immunoSEQ multiplex PCR, and TCRdb kept only the in-frame ones, dropping some. This table holds 200,000 to 250,000 clones, approximately 82% found once. Material for sequencing was PBMCs. The receptor's source is a woman in her forties in good health and CMV-seronegative.

The CDR3 region has the DNA TGCGCCAGCAGCAGTACCACTCACAGACAGGGAGACTCACCCCTCCACTTT. It codes for CASSSTTHRQGDSPLHF. The V gene is TRBV5-1, the J gene TRBJ1-6; TRBD1 agrees at 7 bases. The CDR3 consists of 17 residues. Germline V gives CDR1 SGHRS, CDR2 YFSETQ. J gave up 10 bases and V 4 bases, and 17 bases lay outside the gene matches.